This T cell receptor (beta chain) was profiled in a study of T cells in Graves' hyperthyroidism and ophthalmopathy. Regarding the study as a whole: Most clonotypes that expanded in the thyroid above 0.001 also showed up in blood.

TCR beta CDR3 region amplification was performed from RNA transcripts. Carried out on the TCR CDR3, a first-round RT-PCR used the HTBI primer set. TCRdb independently ran MiXCR on the multiplex PCR reads; one entry per CDR3 protein. The data hold hundreds of thousands of distinct CDR3 sequences, with roughly 14% observed a single time. Concerning this clonotype: As yet, its antigen is unknown.

V lost 8 bases and J lost 1, with 11 bases in between. This CDR3 spans 13 amino acids. Germline-derived CDR1 and CDR2 are SNHLY and FYNNEI. V and J are TRBV2 and TRBJ2-5; D tentatively reads TRBD1 or TRBD2 (5 bases each). The receptor comes from a man younger than 35 with Graves' ophthalmopathy. Sequencing used blood. The CDR3 coding sequence is TGTGCCAGCCTGAGGGGCCCCCAAGAGACCCAGTACTTC. Translated, it gives CASLRGPQETQYF.